Given below is one TCR beta chain in context. The antigen remains undetermined. This sample is drawn from a study of CD8 T cells in Susac syndrome. Study findings and constraints: The study's TCR sequencing and HLA analysis drew on a certain number of individuals. That number was acknowledged as relatively small.

With random hexamers, 0.5 to 1 ug RNA was reverse transcribed. One entry per CDR3 protein, called by TCRdb with MiXCR from the immunoSEQ multiplex PCR reads. This table has 300,000 to 350,000 distinct CDR3 sequences, 92% appearing once. Losses at the gene ends were 4 bases for V and 7 bases for J; bases not matched to a gene: 4. The CDR3 length is 13 residues. Germline V gene data show CDR1 as SGHVS and CDR2 as FNYEAQ. The chain links TRBV7-6 to TRBJ1-5, with 7 bases aligning to TRBD1. The TCR was taken from a human donor with multiple sclerosis. The sequenced sample was CD4+ T cells from PBMCs. In DNA form, the CDR3 reads TGTGCCAGCAGCTCAGAACAGGGGCAGCCCCAGCATTTT. As protein: CASSSEQGQPQHF.